The 20 T cell receptor beta chains below all came from one sample that was sequenced in a study of blood T cell repertoires in COVID-19. Measured with immunoSEQ multiplex PCR; TCRdb has only the in-frame clones, and not every one. Here the sample spans some 64,000 clones, approximately 79% being singletons. Input material: peripheral blood. Source of these receptors: a woman in her sixties or seventies with acute or convalescent COVID-19.

The chain employs TRBV7-3 and TRBJ2-3, with D perhaps matching TRBD1 (5 bases). The V end was cut by 5 bases, the J end by 5 bases, with 11 bases between. This CDR3 contains 13 residues. From germline, CDR1 is SGHTA and CDR2 FQGTGA. In nucleotides, the CDR3 is TGTGCCAGCAGCGGTTACAGGAGAGATACGCAGTATTTT. Its translation is CASSGYRRDTQYF. Full variable domain (missing parts from reference TRBV7-3 and TRBJ2-3): GAGVSQTPSNKVTEKGKYVELRCDPISGHTALYWYRQSLGQGPEFLIYFQGTGAADDSGLPNDRFFAVRPEGSVSTLKIQRTERGDSAVYLCASSGYRRDTQYFGPGTRLTVL.

There are a few counts of this clone. CDR3 residues: CASSEGVQSSYEQYF. CDR3 DNA sequence: TGTGCCAGCAGCGAGGGGGTCCAGAGCTCCTACGAGCAGTACTTC. V gene TRBV9 combines with J gene TRBJ2-7, with D maybe TRBD1 (6 bases). The CDR3 runs 15 residues. The germline gives CDR1 SGDLS, CDR2 YYNGEE. Trimming took 3 bases from V and 0 from J, leaving 13 bases between them.

The V and J genes are TRBV28 and TRBJ1-2; TRBD1 aligns across 10 bases. Germline CDR1 reads MDHEN; CDR2 reads SYDVKM. The ends lost 3 bases at V and 0 bases at J; junction bases unmatched: 10. This CDR3 has 18 residues. The CDR3 sequence: CASSLGGGQGYTNYGYTF. CDR3 coding DNA: TGTGCCAGCAGTTTGGGGGGGGGACAGGGGTATACTAACTATGGCTACACCTTC.

This chain connects TRBV18 to TRBJ2-7; no clear D. The CDR3 extends over 13 amino acids. Germline V gives CDR1 KGHSH, CDR2 LQKENI. The germline V and J ends were trimmed by 0 bases and 0 bases, with 3 bases remaining between them. The CDR3 sequence: CASSPPSSYEQYF. The CDR3 DNA is TGTGCCAGCTCACCACCGAGCTCCTACGAGCAGTACTTC. The full variable domain, completed using reference TRBV18 and TRBJ2-7, is NAGVMQNPRHLVRRRGQEARLRCSPMKGHSHVYWYRQLPEEGLKFMVYLQKENIIDESGMPKERFSAEFPKEGPSILRIQQVVRGDSAAYFCASSPPSSYEQYFGPGTRLTVT.

The rearrangement links TRBV28 to TRBJ1-1; no clear D. The ends were cut back, 6 bases at V and 1 base at J, with 3 bases in the middle. The CDR3 spans 11 residues. Germline CDR1 and CDR2: MDHEN and SYDVKM. DNA of the CDR3: TGTGCCAGCAGACAGAACACTGAAGCTTTCTTT. Amino acids: CASRQNTEAFF.

CDR3 loop: CASSPRLVNTEAFF. DNA of the CDR3: TGCGCCAGCAGCCCACGGTTAGTGAACACTGAAGCTTTCTTT. The chain employs TRBV5-1 and TRBJ1-1; D not certain. With 4 bases removed from V and 0 bases from J, the gap between germline ends came to 10 bases. Germline V gene data show CDR1 as SGHRS and CDR2 as YFSETQ. The length of the CDR3 is 14 residues.

This clone was observed once. DNA for the CDR3: TGCGCCAGCAGCTTGGCCACGAGCTCCTACGAGCAGTACTTC. Its translation: CASSLATSSYEQYF. The chain carries TRBV5-1 and TRBJ2-7; D ambiguous. The ends were cut back, 0 bases at V and 0 bases at J, with 7 bases in the middle. The CDR3 spans 14 residues. The germline CDR1 and CDR2 sequences are SGHRS and YFSETQ.

The chain joins TRBV3-1 (or the pseudogene TRBV3-2) to TRBJ2-5; D unclear. Germline V gives CDR1 LGHDT, CDR2 YNNKEL (reference sequence). The CDR3 totals 15 residues. The V end was cut by 4 bases, the J end by 5 bases, with 17 bases between. CDR3 protein: CASSPRGGLSETQYF. The CDR3 region has the DNA TGTGCCAGCAGCCCTCGAGGTGGCCTGTCGGAGACCCAGTACTTC.

This chain uses TRBV9 with TRBJ2-3; D is perhaps TRBD1 (5 bases). Trimming cost V 4 bases and J 2 bases, with 11 bases left between them. Per germline, CDR1 SGDLS and CDR2 YYNGEE. CDR3 length equals 14 residues. This CDR3 is CASSPSGATDTQYF. In DNA, the CDR3 is TGTGCCAGCAGCCCTTCTGGGGCCACAGATACGCAGTATTTT.

This clone has only a few counts. The chain carries TRBV11-2 and TRBJ2-1; D call uncertain. With 4 bases removed from V and 4 bases from J, the gap between germline ends came to 5 bases. CDR3 size: 12 residues. The germline V gene has CDR1 SGHAT and CDR2 FQNNGV. The CDR3 loop is CASSSLYNEQFF. As DNA, the CDR3 is TGTGCCAGCAGCTCATTGTACAATGAGCAGTTCTTC.

The chain recombines TRBV6-6 with TRBJ2-2; TRBD1 aligns across 8 bases. This CDR3 is built from 14 residues. The V and J ends lost 6 bases and 5 bases, in that order; junction bases with no gene match: 5. Germline assignment: CDR1 MNHNY and CDR2 SVGAGI (reference sequence). The DNA of the CDR3 is TGTGCCAGCAGGGATCAGGGGGCAACCGGGGAGCTGTTTTTT. Its translation: CASRDQGATGELFF.

The count of this clone is one. The J gene is TRBJ1-3, the V gene TRBV9, with D maybe TRBD1 (5 bases). The CDR3 covers 17 residues. V was clipped by 0 bases and J by 2 bases, with 15 bases between them. Germline loops: CDR1 SGDLS, CDR2 YYNGEE. CDR3 nucleotides: TGTGCCAGCAGCGTAGTGGCAGGGAGGTTCACTGGAAACACCATATATTTT. Encoded protein: CASSVVAGRFTGNTIYF.

This clone was seen ten or more times. This chain connects TRBV12-3 or TRBV12-4 to TRBJ2-1, with TRBD2 as a possible D gene (7 bases). V lost 6 bases and J 10 bases, leaving 16 bases between the germline ends. This CDR3 region has 13 residues. In DNA, the CDR3 is TGTGCCAGCAGGCTCGCGGGGGCCCTAGAGCAGTTCTTC. It translates to CASRLAGALEQFF.

This clone appeared once. The rearrangement joins TRBV19 to TRBJ2-1; 10 positions match TRBD2. CDR3 length equals 14 residues. The germline CDR1 and CDR2 sequences are LNHDA and SQIVND (reference sequence). The trim removed 9 bases at V and 13 bases at J, leaving 15 bases unmatched. CDR3 nucleotides: TGTGCCAGCGGAGGGAGCGGGGGGGCCCTCAGACAGTTCTTC. Its protein is CASGGSGGALRQFF.

This clone was detected only a few times. The rearrangement links TRBV7-9 to TRBJ1-2; the D is unclear. CDR1 is SEHNR, CDR2 FQNEAQ, per germline (reference sequence). V was shortened by 1 base and J by 4 bases, with 13 bases between the two germline ends. This CDR3 comprises 15 residues. In nucleotides, the CDR3 is TGTGCCAGCAGCTTAGTAAGCGGCAGGTCCTATGGCTACACCTTC. Amino acid sequence: CASSLVSGRSYGYTF.

V usage is TRBV5-6 and J usage is TRBJ2-1; TRBD2 agrees at 8 bases. The germline gives CDR1 SGHDT, CDR2 YYEEEE. V was pared by 0 bases and J by 16 bases, with 9 bases of the junction left unmatched. There are 13 residues in the CDR3. The CDR3 loop is CASSLARGGTSFF. The CDR3 nucleotides read TGTGCCAGCAGCTTGGCCCGAGGTGGGACTAGTTTCTTC.

The genes are TRBV9 and TRBJ1-1; 11 bases align to TRBD1. Trimming cost V 3 bases and J 5 bases; bases outside gene matches: 6. The CDR3 consists of 15 residues. Germline CDR1 SGDLS, CDR2 YYNGEE. CDR3 loop: CASSAGTGGSTEAFF. The CDR3 nucleotides are TGTGCCAGCAGCGCGGGGACAGGGGGGAGTACTGAAGCTTTCTTT.

This clone has just a few counts. The chain combines TRBV10-3 with TRBJ2-2; D not certain. V lost 7 bases, J lost 2 bases, and 20 bases lay in between. This CDR3 has 17 residues. CDR1 is ENHRY and CDR2 is SYGVKD in the germline V gene. As DNA, the CDR3 is TGTGCCATCACCGCCGTCAGGCAGACCCTCAACACCGGGGAGCTGTTTTTT. Translation: CAITAVRQTLNTGELFF.

The chain has TRBV4-1 and TRBJ2-3; D not certain. V lost 0 bases, J lost 9 bases, and 10 bases lay in between. The CDR3 spans 13 residues. The V gene's germline CDR1 is MGHRA and CDR2 YSYEKL. The CDR3 DNA reads as TGCGCCAGCAGCCAAGAGATCGGCAGGACGCAGTATTTT. Translation gives CASSQEIGRTQYF.

This clone was observed a few times. The chain carries TRBV6-1 and TRBJ1-1; D is unresolved. The germline V gene encodes CDR1 MNHNS and CDR2 SASEGT. V shed 4 bases and J shed 4 bases, with 22 bases lying between them. The CDR3 covers 17 residues. The CDR3 coding sequence is TGTGCCAGCAGTGGGCCGGGTCAACGAGCGAGAGGCACTGAAGCTTTCTTT. It is translated as CASSGPGQRARGTEAFF.